This T cell receptor (beta chain) was obtained from a study of cytomegalovirus exposure and HLA in healthy donors (dated by TCRdb to 2015 to 2018). Turning to the overall study: An earlier analysis of 587 of the donors reported under 300 Gb of sequence data and 90 million to 120 million unique TCR beta sequences obtained from around 180 million T cells. Around 300 gigabases of sequencing data and 70 million to 85 million unique TCR sequences were included in an early release covering 550 to 800 HLA-typed donors. The genetic ancestry cluster associated with self-reported Caucasian donors included around 76% of the roughly 400 genotyped donors. The aim of the study was to test whether cataloging public T cell receptors could identify signatures of past pathogen exposure. The T cell repertoires of around 670 subjects were profiled by immunosequencing and related to cytomegalovirus serostatus. In addition to the first cohort of roughly 670 subjects, a separate validation cohort of 120 different subjects was used. To predict cytomegalovirus infection status, the study brought together high-throughput TCR immunosequencing, statistical association of individual TCRs with disease status, and machine learning. A later analysis re-examined previously published TCR beta repertoires from about 700 donors and added high-resolution HLA genotyping to investigate patterns of TCR occurrence. Rather than using new phenotypic data, the later analysis identified candidate immune exposures from TCR beta sequences and from how often those sequences occurred across donors. In an earlier analysis of a few hundred of the donors, high-throughput TCR beta sequencing was used to judge whether each TCR beta V gene segment behaved as functional or pseudogenic. Donor age, sex, ethnicity and CMV serostatus were compiled alongside the repertoire data. A later genetic analysis used genome-wide SNP genotypes for about 55% of the 666 donors, treating that subset as a discovery cohort. Every discovery cohort repertoire had been produced on one sequencing platform. HLA typing covered class I and class II loci at four-digit resolution. Typing coverage varied by locus: about 620-630 donors for A, B, C, DRB1 and DQB1; some 520 for DQA1; some 610 for DPA1; roughly 450 for DPB1. Four to six DR-DQ haplotypes were handled as single units for association and clustering because linkage in the cohort was strong. Among some 400 genotyped donors of the cohort, an average of about 220,000 unique TCR beta nucleotide sequences was sequenced per donor, of which 15% to 20% were non-productive.

The junction carries 9 bases between V and J, which are trimmed by 2 bases and 2 bases respectively. Taken from cysteine to phenylalanine, the CDR3 has 14 residues. The DNA shown is the 42-base CDR3, in frame from base 1. In the germline V gene (reference sequence), CDR1 corresponds to LNHDA and CDR2 to SQIVND. Overall study outcomes, separate from this receptor: When HLA alleles, especially DR and DQ, strongly co-occurred, attributing TCR associations to individual alleles was difficult. Specific HLA alleles were associated with 16,951 TCR beta sequences at a false discovery rate of 0.05 in a later analysis. In a later analysis, HLA-associated TCR beta chains were found to be more clonally expanded and to have lower generation probabilities than equally common non-associated chains. Linkage disequilibrium might explain the correlated functional status among segregating V segments, but an unknown experimental factor could not be ruled out. In a later analysis, the rate of TCR association differed among HLA loci, with DRB1 alleles having the most associated TCRs and HLA-C alleles having the fewest. Because some donors lacked HLA typing at each locus, the association tests relied only on the typed subset. Across donors, most TCR sequences were observed very rarely, whereas some public TCRs were present in many individuals. Immune exposure information for the cohort was limited to CMV serostatus. It was suggested by the authors that the approach could potentially be generalized to other disease states and immunological phenotypes. Most CMV-associated TCR beta chains appeared to be HLA-restricted in a later analysis, and the HLA associations seemed to be driven largely by CMV exposure. Because counts were too low, 15 or so rarely observed V segments, including chromosome 9 orphons, were excluded from the earlier analysis of about 500 of the donors. The study gave a list of under 200 TCR beta chains associated with cytomegalovirus. A further reported finding was that TCR beta sequences accurately predicted the HLA-A and HLA-B alleles for most subjects in the first cohort. A group of highly shared sequence variants was considered likely to be a technical artifact of the sequencing pipeline. V-gene and J-gene trimming of TCR beta chains was associated with a missense DCLRE1C variant in a later genetic analysis, and the association was replicated in an independent cohort. In both the original and validation cohorts, the classifier was reported to diagnose cytomegalovirus status with high specificity and sensitivity. In vitro tests confirmed that a few of the cytomegalovirus-associated TCR beta chains recognize cytomegalovirus antigens. A later genetic analysis reported fewer N-insertions in productive TCRs among donors in an Asian-associated ancestry cluster than the roughly 700-donor mean. In this cohort, only TCR beta chains were sequenced, and detectable features were limited by the absence of alpha or paired-chain data. Broadly in line with IMGT annotations, most TCR beta V segments showed up in productive rearrangements about 87% or about 30% of the time in an earlier analysis of several hundred of the donors. Some IMGT-functional V segments, including TRBV6-2 and TRBV6-3, could not be told apart with the 87-base-pair reads, so those segments were excluded. Several of the top co-occurrence clusters appeared to be linked to parvovirus B19, influenza, CMV and Epstein-Barr virus, according to a later analysis. The presence/absence analyses assumed that sequencing depth was roughly uniform across donors, and that assumption may not be true.

In total, just over 650 healthy bone marrow donors made up the cohort. At the time of sampling, all cohort members were nominally healthy, though unrecorded immune exposures were likely present. The donor tested CMV seronegative and was one of the 352 seronegative cohort members. Every donor gave a peripheral blood sample, and the peripheral blood mononuclear cells from that sample were used for TCR beta sequencing. Genomic DNA extraction from the blood cell samples was performed with the Qiagen DNeasy Blood Extraction Kit. The library was prepared using the immunoSEQ multiplex PCR assay. For the multiplex PCR, a mixture combining 60 forward primers for TCR Vbeta segments and 13 reverse primers for TCR Jbeta segments was used. The CDR3 region of rearranged TCR beta genes was amplified from genomic DNA with a multiplex PCR assay. The Illumina HiSeq System was used to sequence the amplified TCR beta libraries as 87-base-pair reads. Processing in the source paper ran as follows. A later analysis tallied 80 million to 95 million unique TCR beta chains across the 666 repertoires, and approximately 9.9 million of those chains were shared by two or more donors. Raw reads were error-corrected and collapsed into unique sequences by a nearest-neighbor algorithm in which closely related sequences were merged to remove PCR and sequencing errors. To assign V, D and J gene segments, CDR3 sequences were aligned to IMGT reference sequences. Each retained sequence needed at least a six-nucleotide match to both a V gene segment and a J gene segment. Rearrangements were called productive when the CDR3 lacked stop codons and stayed in frame with V and J; all others were non-productive. CDR3 was defined by IMGT convention, running from the second conserved V-encoded cysteine to the conserved J-encoded phenylalanine. The earlier analysis of approximately 500 of the donors excluded sequences that lacked an unambiguous match to a single V gene segment. An earlier analysis of around 600 of the donors classified V segments as functional when productive rearrangements were above 56.7% and as segregating when the standard deviation between donors was above 5%. A statistical classification framework was built for diagnosing cytomegalovirus status from the catalog of TCR beta chain sequences. A later analysis assigned V and J genes by comparing TCR nucleotide sequences with IMGT/GENE-DB human TR gene sequences. In a later analysis, CDR3 sequences and most-parsimonious VDJ recombination scenarios were assigned using the TCRdist pipeline. In a later analysis, every TCR beta chain was defined by the combination of its CDR3 amino acid sequence and its V-gene family, and reads without a unique V-gene family were dropped. To address suspected cross-contamination and a sequencing artifact, a later analysis removed roughly 580 highly shared, low-generation-probability nucleotide sequences. For each public chain, a later analysis derived a clonal expansion index from normalized ranks of inferred template counts within each repertoire. In a later analysis, generation probabilities were computed with a VDJ recombination model fitted to out-of-frame rearrangements, and the resulting probabilities were checked against IGoR. Hypergeometric tests were used in a later analysis to score TCR-TCR, TCR-HLA and TCR-CMV co-occurrence, with a repertoire-size bias correction applied to the TCR pairs. To estimate false discovery rates, a later analysis permuted the HLA or CMV assignments 20 times. In a later analysis, co-occurring TCRs were grouped using DBSCAN, and TCRdist sequence similarity was added for clustering within HLA-allele-positive subsets. For co-occurrence clustering, repertoires with fewer than 30,000 or more than 120,000 public chains were excluded, along with a handful of repertoires with anomalous nucleotide sharing. The table comes from immuneACCESS by way of TCRdb, which keeps in-frame sequences with V and J called. Part of the clones is missing from these tables; in studies checked, under half for an unresolved V gene and the rest for unknown reasons. V and J calls and clone size follow that table, whereas D and trimming were derived from the DNA. Counted in this sample were over 100,000 clones; under 75% of them appeared once. The ten most abundant clones make up 2% to 2.5% of the sample.

Regarding this clone: Its antigen remains unidentified. No much larger clone exists at a distance of one base, and base qualities are not known.

The rearrangement joined TRBV19 to TRBJ1-2; the D gene cannot be resolved reliably. Specimen: PBMCs. The clonotype originates from a woman aged 40 to 50 in good health and CMV-seronegative. The CDR3 reads CASSIPRENYGYTF. The nucleotide sequence reads as follows: TGTGCCAGTAGTATACCCCGCGAAAACTATGGCTACACCTTC.